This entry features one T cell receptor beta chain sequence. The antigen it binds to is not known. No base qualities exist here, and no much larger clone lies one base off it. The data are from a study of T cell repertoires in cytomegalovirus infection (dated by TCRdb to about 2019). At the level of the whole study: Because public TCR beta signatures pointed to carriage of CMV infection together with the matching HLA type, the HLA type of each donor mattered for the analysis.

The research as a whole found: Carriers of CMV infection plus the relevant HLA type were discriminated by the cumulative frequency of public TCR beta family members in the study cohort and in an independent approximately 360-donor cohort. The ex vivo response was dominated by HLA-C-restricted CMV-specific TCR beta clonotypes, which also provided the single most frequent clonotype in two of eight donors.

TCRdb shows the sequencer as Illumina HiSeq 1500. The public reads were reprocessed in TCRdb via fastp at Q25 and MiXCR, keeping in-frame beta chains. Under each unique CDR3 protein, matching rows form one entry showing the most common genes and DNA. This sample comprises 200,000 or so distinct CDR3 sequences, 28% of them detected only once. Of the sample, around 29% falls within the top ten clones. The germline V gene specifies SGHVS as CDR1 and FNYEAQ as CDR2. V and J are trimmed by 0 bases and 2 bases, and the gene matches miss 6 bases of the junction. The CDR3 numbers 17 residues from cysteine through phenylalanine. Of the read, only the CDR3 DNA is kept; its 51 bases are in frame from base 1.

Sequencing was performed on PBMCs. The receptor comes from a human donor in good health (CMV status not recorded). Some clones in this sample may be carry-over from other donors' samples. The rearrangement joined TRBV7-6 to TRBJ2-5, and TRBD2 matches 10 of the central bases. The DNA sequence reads TGTGCCAGCAGCTTAGCGGTAGCGGGGGGCCCACAAGAGACCCAGTACTTC. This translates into CASSLAVAGGPQETQYF.